Presented here are 28 T cell receptor beta chains from one specimen sequenced in a study of CD8 T cells in ankylosing spondylitis (dated by TCRdb to 2015 to 2018). The method was 5' RACE. Sequencing instrument: Illumina HiSeq 2500. The raw public data were reprocessed by TCRdb itself: fastp quality trimming at Q25, MiXCR clonotype calling, in-frame beta chains only. Each entry merges the rows of one CDR3 protein and shows their most common DNA and genes. This sample holds about 320,000 distinct CDR3 sequences; approximately 10% were observed only once. The top ten constitute 8% to 9.5% of the sample. Sequencing was done on a sample of blood, either unsorted or a sorted T cell fraction (not recorded which). The receptor set was obtained from a female donor with ankylosing spondylitis or in good health (not recorded which).

This clonotype has just one count. The chain recombines TRBV6-2 or TRBV6-3 with TRBJ2-7, with D unclear. V gave up 3 bases and J gave up 2 bases, with 11 bases separating them. The CDR3 is made up of 14 amino acids. Germline assignment: CDR1 MNHEY and CDR2 SVGEGT. As DNA, the CDR3 is TGTGCCAGCAGTTATACGCTGCACCCCTACGAGCAGTACTTC. This translates into CASSYTLHPYEQYF.

This clonotype was observed at least ten times. CDR3 sequence (DNA): TGTGCCAGCAGTTTATTGGGGGGCGGCGAGCAGTACTTC. Protein product: CASSLLGGGEQYF. The rearrangement joins TRBV28 to TRBJ2-7; D might be TRBD1 or TRBD2, each matching 6 bases. CDR3 length: 13 residues. Germline V CDR1 and CDR2: MDHEN, SYDVKM. Trimming shortened V by 1 base and J by 6 bases, and 10 bases separated the two germline ends.

This clonotype turned up a few times. The J gene is TRBJ2-7, the V gene TRBV5-5, with D possibly matching TRBD1 (5 bases). The length of the CDR3 is 15 residues. Trimming shortened V by 0 bases and J by 2 bases, and 12 bases separated the two germline ends. Germline V gives CDR1 SGHKS, CDR2 YYEKEE (reference sequence). The chain's CDR3 is CASSLGQLKTYEQYF. The CDR3 DNA follows: TGTGCCAGCAGCTTGGGACAGCTTAAAACCTACGAGCAGTACTTC.

In its sample, this clonotype was seen many times. This chain links TRBV10-3 with TRBJ2-7, with D perhaps being TRBD1 or TRBD2 (6 bases each). Trimming took 10 bases from V and 5 from J, leaving 18 bases between them. Germline values: CDR1 ENHRY, CDR2 SYGVKD. The CDR3 contains 13 residues. CDR3 bases: TGTGCCACCAAGGAGGGGGGCTTCCACGAGCAGTACTTC. Translated: CATKEGGFHEQYF.

V and J are TRBV20-1 and TRBJ1-5; 9 positions match TRBD1. CDR1 is DFQATT, CDR2 SNEGSKA, per germline (reference sequence). The CDR3 loop spans 15 amino acids. V lost 0 bases to trimming and J lost 3 bases; unmatched junction nucleotides: 3. The CDR3 loop reads CSARDPQGANQPQHF. The CDR3 nucleotides read TGCAGTGCTAGAGACCCACAGGGGGCCAATCAGCCCCAGCATTTT.

The gene calls are TRBV5-6 and TRBJ1-2, with unresolved D. Germline V gene sequence: CDR1 SGHDT, CDR2 YYEEEE. The CDR3 is 15 residues long. Trimming pared 3 bases from V and 2 bases from J, leaving 14 bases between. CDR3 protein: CASSSRAQRNYGYTF. CDR3 nucleotide sequence: TGTGCCAGCAGCTCCCGCGCGCAGCGGAACTATGGCTACACCTTC.

This clonotype was recorded at least ten times. The V gene is TRBV29-1, the J gene TRBJ2-4; D unresolved. CDR3 size: 11 residues. Germline values: CDR1 SQVTM, CDR2 ANQGSEA. Trimming stripped 4 bases from V and 4 bases from J, with 5 bases between. CDR3 protein: CSVVVKNIQYF. The CDR3 DNA reads TGCAGCGTTGTTGTTAAAAACATTCAGTACTTC.

This clonotype appeared many times. The chain combines TRBV24-1 with TRBJ2-1, with 8 bases lining up with TRBD2. Trimming at V came to 9 bases and at J to 9 bases, leaving 12 bases not matched to a gene. CDR1 is KGHDR, CDR2 SFDVKD, per germline. There are 14 residues in the CDR3. Here the CDR3 DNA reads TGTGCCACCTTGTCCGCGGGGGGAGGGGGTGAGCAGTTCTTC. Protein sequence: CATLSAGGGGEQFF.

The sample holds a few counts of this clonotype. The CDR3 DNA follows: TGTGCCAGCACCAACACGGCACCCCAAGAGACCCAGTACTTC. This encodes CASTNTAPQETQYF. The chain couples TRBV28 to TRBJ2-5; D not certain. The CDR3 runs 14 residues. Germline V gene data show CDR1 as MDHEN and CDR2 as SYDVKM. V dropped 7 bases and J dropped 1 base, with 13 bases sitting between them.

Many counts were recorded for this clonotype. This chain joins TRBV5-6 and TRBJ2-5; D not resolved. V lost 1 base to trimming and J lost 5 bases, with 6 bases between them. The CDR3 sequence is 12 residues long. Germline-derived CDR1 and CDR2 are SGHDT and YYEEEE. In DNA form, the CDR3 reads TGTGCCAGCAGCTTGCAATGGGAGACCCAGTACTTC. This translates into CASSLQWETQYF.

This clonotype was observed at least ten times. V and J are TRBV24-1 and TRBJ2-7; D remains unclear. The CDR3 consists of 15 residues. V lost 2 bases, J lost 2 bases, and 12 bases lay in between. CDR1 KGHDR and CDR2 SFDVKD come from the germline V gene. CDR3 sequence (DNA): TGTGCCACCAGTGATTCGACCATACCTCCCTACGAGCAGTACTTC. Protein product: CATSDSTIPPYEQYF.

This rearrangement joins TRBV18 to TRBJ2-7; 11 bases are a match to TRBD2. The J segment lost 7 bases and the V segment lost 1 base, leaving 9 bases of the junction unmatched. CDR3 length: 16 residues. The V gene's germline CDR1 is KGHSH and CDR2 LQKENI. The CDR3 loop is CASSPLLSGGAREQYF. In DNA form, the CDR3 reads TGTGCCAGCTCACCACTTCTTAGCGGGGGGGCACGAGAGCAGTACTTC.

This clonotype showed up many times. DNA for the CDR3: TGCAGTGCCGACAGGCCGGAAAGCCAGCCCCAGCATTTT. Translation: CSADRPESQPQHF. V is TRBV20-1 and J is TRBJ1-5, with D perhaps TRBD1 (6 bases). Deletions cut 6 bases from V and 7 bases from J, with 16 bases between. CDR3 length equals 13 residues. The germline V gene encodes CDR1 DFQATT and CDR2 SNEGSKA (reference sequence).

This clonotype has at least ten counts. The chain combines TRBV27 with TRBJ2-1; D remains ambiguous. The ends were cut back, 5 bases at V and 4 bases at J, with 6 bases in the middle. This CDR3 spans 12 amino acids. Per the germline V gene, CDR1 is MNHEY and CDR2 is SMNVEV (reference sequence). The CDR3 nucleotides are TGTGCCAGCAGTACAGATTACAATGAGCAGTTCTTC. Translated, it gives CASSTDYNEQFF.

This clonotype has just a few counts. One end of the junction is discordant with germline, which a read error may explain. The chain has TRBV20-1 and TRBJ1-5; D is perhaps TRBD1 (6 bases). CDR1 is DFQATT and CDR2 is SNEGSKA in the germline V gene (reference sequence). The CDR3 covers 16 residues. CDR3 region: CCARDPGGPVNQPQHF. CDR3 coding DNA: TGCTGTGCTAGAGATCCGGGGGGCCCAGTCAATCAGCCCCAGCATTTT.

The chain couples TRBV10-3 to TRBJ1-5, with D perhaps matching TRBD1 (6 bases). Germline values: CDR1 ENHRY, CDR2 SYGVKD. V lost 4 bases to trimming and J lost 6 bases, with 13 bases between them. This CDR3 has 14 residues. CDR3 bases: TGTGCCATCAGTGTTGAAGGGGGGGGTCAGCCCCAGCATTTT. This codes for CAISVEGGGQPQHF.

The chain recombines TRBV5-5 with TRBJ2-7; D is perhaps TRBD1 or TRBD2 (6 bases each). The V and J ends lost 4 bases and 7 bases respectively, with 12 bases between them. The V gene's germline CDR1 is SGHKS and CDR2 YYEKEE (reference sequence). This CDR3 contains 12 residues. The CDR3 DNA reads TGTGCCAGCAGCCTACTAGGGGGGGAGCAGTACTTC. Its translation: CASSLLGGEQYF.

Worth noting for this clonotype: With a much larger clone just one base away, this may be a read error. The V gene is TRBV20-1, the J gene TRBJ2-3; 15 bases align to TRBD2. Per germline, CDR1 DFQATT and CDR2 SNEGSKA (reference sequence). This CDR3 comprises 17 residues. The CDR3 DNA sequence: TGCTGTGCTGTCGGACTAGCGGGAGGGCCTAGTGGAGATACGCAGTATTTT. Its translation is CCAVGLAGGPSGDTQYF.

The chain combines TRBV4-2 with TRBJ2-3, with D perhaps given as TRBD1 or TRBD2 (5 bases each). The germline V and J ends were trimmed by 1 base and 0 bases, with 14 bases remaining between them. Germline assignment: CDR1 LGHNA and CDR2 YNFKEQ. The CDR3 runs 17 residues. The DNA of the CDR3 is TGTGCCAGCAGCCAAGCTGAGGGGCGGGTTAGCACAGATACGCAGTATTTT. The encoded protein is CASSQAEGRVSTDTQYF.

The CDR3 here is CASSPRGGVSQPQHF. The CDR3, as DNA: TGTGCCAGCAGTCCCCGGGGAGGGGTAAGTCAGCCCCAGCATTTT. V and J are TRBV12-3 or TRBV12-4 and TRBJ1-5; a weak D match, TRBD1 (5 bases). Trimming removed 5 bases from V and 6 bases from J, with 17 bases in between. The length of the CDR3 is 15 residues.

This clonotype was counted many times. The J gene is TRBJ2-5, the V gene TRBV20-1; no definite D call. This CDR3 region has 13 residues. Germline values: CDR1 DFQATT, CDR2 SNEGSKA (reference sequence). Trimming shortened V by 0 bases and J by 4 bases, and 9 bases separated the two germline ends. The CDR3 coding sequence is TGCAGTGCTAGAGATCCCCAGTCAGAGACCCAGTACTTC. Its protein product is CSARDPQSETQYF.

This clonotype was detected ten times or more. This sequence joins TRBV5-1 and TRBJ2-2; D is unclear. Between the trimmed V and J ends, which lost 4 bases and 0 bases, there was a span of 10 bases. The germline gives CDR1 SGHRS, CDR2 YFSETQ. The CDR3 loop spans 15 amino acids. CDR3 residues: CASSPSSANTGELFF. The CDR3 DNA reads as TGCGCCAGCAGCCCGAGCAGTGCGAACACCGGGGAGCTGTTTTTT.

This clonotype was counted ten times or more. This chain links TRBV20-1 with TRBJ1-5, with 9 nucleotides matching TRBD1. CDR1 DFQATT and CDR2 SNEGSKA come from the germline V gene (reference sequence). This CDR3 contains 16 residues. With 6 bases clipped from V and 0 bases from J, the junction kept 9 bases outside the gene matches. CDR3 sequence reads: CSASPGTGNSNQPQHF. The DNA of the CDR3 is TGCAGTGCCAGCCCCGGGACAGGGAATAGCAATCAGCCCCAGCATTTT.

This clonotype was observed a few times. The gene calls are TRBV25-1 and TRBJ2-3, with 11 positions matching TRBD2. The junction had 7 bases not matched to a gene; V was cut back by 2 bases and J by 0 bases. The CDR3 sequence is 18 residues long. Germline-derived CDR1 and CDR2 are MGHDK and SYGVNS. CDR3 amino acids: CASSEPALAGGSTDTQYF. The CDR3 DNA reads TGTGCCAGCAGTGAACCAGCTTTAGCGGGAGGGAGCACAGATACGCAGTATTTT.

This clonotype has a count of ten or more. The rearrangement joins TRBV18 to TRBJ2-7; maybe TRBD2 (7 bases). The CDR3 sequence is 13 residues long. V dropped 6 bases and J dropped 2 bases, with 11 bases sitting between them. Germline V gives CDR1 KGHSH, CDR2 LQKENI. CDR3 in amino acids: CASSAGDTYEQYF. The CDR3 DNA reads as TGTGCCAGCTCCGCGGGGGACACCTACGAGCAGTACTTC.

The table lists this clonotype with many counts. V is TRBV28 and J is TRBJ2-1; D perhaps matches TRBD1 (6 bases). The length of the CDR3 is 16 residues. V dropped 3 bases and J dropped 1 base, with 13 bases sitting between them. The germline V gene has CDR1 MDHEN and CDR2 SYDVKM. As DNA, the CDR3 is TGTGCCAGCAGTTTTTTTCAGGGGCGTTCCTACAATGAGCAGTTCTTC. Translation gives CASSFFQGRSYNEQFF. Full variable domain (missing parts from reference TRBV28 and TRBJ2-1): DVKVTQSSRYLVKRTGEKVFLECVQDMDHENMFWYRQDPGLGLRLIYFSYDVKMKEKGDIPEGYSVSREKKERFSLILESASTNQTSMYLCASSFFQGRSYNEQFFGPGTRLTVL.

This clonotype was seen repeatedly, ten times or more. This chain uses TRBV9 with TRBJ2-3; possible D gene TRBD1, 6 bases. Germline V CDR1 and CDR2: SGDLS, YYNGEE. The CDR3 loop spans 15 amino acids. With 1 base removed from V and 4 bases from J, the gap between germline ends came to 13 bases. CDR3 residues: CASSVILGHSDTQYF. In DNA, the CDR3 is TGTGCCAGCAGCGTAATTCTGGGACACTCAGATACGCAGTATTTT.

This clonotype has at least ten counts. This chain links TRBV20-1 with TRBJ2-5; D is tentatively TRBD1 or TRBD2 (5 bases each). V was pared by 1 base and J by 2 bases, with 11 bases between. Germline V gene lookup returns CDR1 DFQATT and CDR2 SNEGSKA (reference sequence). The CDR3 runs 14 residues. CDR3 protein: CSARAGRQQETQYF. CDR3 nucleotides: TGCAGTGCTAGAGCGGGGAGACAGCAAGAGACCCAGTACTTC.